This T cell receptor beta chain appears in the sequencing data of a study of T cells in Graves' hyperthyroidism and ophthalmopathy. This CDR3 has 17 amino acids. V lost 0 bases, J lost 9 bases, and 11 bases stayed unmatched. CDR1 and CDR2 (germline): SGDLS, YYNGEE. TCR beta CDR3 regions were amplified from RNA transcripts. TCR CDR3 underwent first-round RT-PCR with the HTBI primer set. Via MiXCR, TCRdb re-called the multiplex PCR reads, giving one row per CDR3 protein. The sample lists some 440,000 distinct CDR3 sequences; roughly 14% were seen once. This clonotype was picked up many times. The rearrangement links TRBV9 to TRBJ2-1; 11 nucleotides agree with TRBD2. The source material was blood. The TCR was taken from a young woman with Graves' hyperthyroidism. Here the CDR3 DNA reads TGTGCCAGCAGCGTAGTCGTAGCGGGAGGGCCCTCCGGTGAGCAGTTCTTC. It translates to CASSVVVAGGPSGEQFF.